At least ten counts were recorded for the clone carrying this TCR beta chain. This record belongs to a study of neurological immune-mediated disorders. The sorted libraries were prepared using around 990,000 CD4+ or CD8+ T cells that had themselves been sorted. Trimming left V 5 bases short and J 3 bases short, with 14 bases between. Germline V lookup: CDR1 SGHNT, CDR2 YENEEA. The CDR3 runs to 14 residues. TCRdb re-called the 5' RACE reads through MiXCR, storing one row per CDR3 protein. Of roughly 10,000 distinct CDR3 sequences in the sample, 20% to 25% were seen once. The chain joins TRBV11-3 to TRBJ2-7, with D possibly TRBD2 on 6 matching bases. The material sequenced was CD8+ T cells from blood. This sequence was found in a woman aged 40 to 49 with multiple sclerosis. The CDR3 DNA sequence: TGTGCCAGCAGCCCGGGACTGGGCCTCTACGAGCAGTACTTC. Residues: CASSPGLGLYEQYF.